These 12 T cell receptor beta chains share one sample of origin, sequenced in a study of post-analysis software for immune sequencing data. Study results and caveats: Roughly five TRBV segments appeared more often in patients than in controls, and TRBV5-6, TRBV5-1 and TRBV20-1 were among these.

These receptors are not linked to any known antigen. Libraries were made from TCR beta cDNA, and they carried unique molecular identifiers. Each CDR3 protein gets one entry after TCRdb re-called the PCR reads with MiXCR. Of 800,000 to 950,000 distinct CDR3 sequences listed, approximately 57% are singletons. Sequencing was done on a sample of blood. Source of these receptors: a girl under 18 with multiple sclerosis.

The CDR3 nucleotides read TGCAGTGCTAGATCCGTAGGTTTCAATGAGCAGTTCTTC. It specifies CSARSVGFNEQFF. The chain recombines TRBV20-1 with TRBJ2-1; no firm D call. CDR1 is DFQATT, CDR2 SNEGSKA, per germline (reference sequence). This CDR3 is 13 amino acids long. Trimming removed 2 bases at V and 6 bases at J, with 11 bases between.

The chain uses TRBV5-1 and TRBJ2-5; D remains unclear. The DNA end lines up better with TRBJ2-7; the J call may be wrong. CDR1 and CDR2 from the germline V gene are SGHRS and YFSETQ. This CDR3 has 14 amino acids. The CDR3 spells CASSLGQSYNEQYF. The CDR3, as DNA: TGCGCCAGCAGCTTAGGGCAGAGCTATAACGAGCAGTACTTC.

This clonotype appeared a few times. The rearrangement uses TRBV6-5 and TRBJ1-4; 8 bases map to TRBD1. This CDR3 contains 14 residues. Germline values: CDR1 MNHEY, CDR2 SVGAGI. The junction had 4 bases not matched to a gene; V was cut back by 6 bases and J by 4 bases. In nucleotides, the CDR3 is TGTGCCAGCAGGACAGGGGATCGTAATGAAAAACTGTTTTTT. Amino acids: CASRTGDRNEKLFF.

The V call is TRBV12-3 or TRBV12-4, the J call TRBJ2-3; TRBD2 matches at 11 bases. V lost 5 bases, J lost 1 base, and 5 bases stayed unmatched. This CDR3 contains 16 residues. The CDR3 DNA reads as TGTGCCAGCAGTCTTGAGACTAGCGGGGGCACAGATACGCAGTATTTT. Its translation is CASSLETSGGTDTQYF.

The gene calls are TRBV5-1 and TRBJ2-7, with TRBD2 matching over 7 bases. Germline CDR1 is SGHRS and CDR2 is YFSETQ. The ends lost 4 bases at V and 5 bases at J; junction bases unmatched: 9. The CDR3 length is 14 residues. The DNA of the CDR3 is TGCGCCAGCAGCGGGGGGGGAGCTGGAAACGAGCAGTACTTC. It yields the protein CASSGGGAGNEQYF.

The chain links TRBV20-1 to TRBJ1-1; D remains ambiguous. The CDR3 runs 13 residues. Trimming cost V 1 base and J 4 bases, with 10 bases left between them. Per germline, CDR1 DFQATT and CDR2 SNEGSKA (reference sequence). As DNA, the CDR3 is TGCAGTGCTAGAGTTGGGGTGGGCACTGAAGCTTTCTTT. Its protein is CSARVGVGTEAFF.

J is TRBJ2-7 and V is TRBV29-1; D is undetermined. The J call is uncertain, as TRBJ2-5 better fits the DNA end. Germline loops: CDR1 SQVTM, CDR2 ANQGSEA. There are 13 residues in the CDR3. The CDR3 here is CSVVSLARETQYF. For the CDR3, the DNA is TGCAGCGTTGTTTCCCTGGCCCGAGAGACCCAGTACTTC.

This clonotype has just a few counts. The rearrangement uses TRBV15 and TRBJ1-5, with 7 bases identical to TRBD1. The CDR3 covers 16 residues. Germline values: CDR1 LNHNV, CDR2 YYDKDF (reference sequence). V was clipped by 3 bases and J by 4 bases; unmatched bases: 9. The DNA for the CDR3 is TGTGCCACCAGCAGCCCCCGGGACAGTCGAAATCAGCCCCAGCATTTT. Residues: CATSSPRDSRNQPQHF.

V is TRBV29-1 and J is TRBJ2-2; 7 nucleotides align to TRBD1. CDR1 and CDR2 from the germline V gene are SQVTM and ANQGSEA. V dropped 7 bases and J dropped 5; count of bases not matched to a gene: 10. The CDR3 has 14 amino acids. The CDR3 bases are TGCAGCGCGGGGACAGAGAGTTGGACCGGGGAGCTGTTTTTT. It yields the protein CSAGTESWTGELFF.

The rearrangement joins TRBV7-6 to TRBJ2-2; D unclear. The CDR3 consists of 16 residues. The germline CDR1 and CDR2 sequences are SGHVS and FNYEAQ. Trimming removed 5 bases from V and 4 bases from J, with 17 bases in between. The DNA for the CDR3 is TGTGCCAGCAGCAATGTTACCAGCGTGGGCACCGGGGAGCTGTTTTTT. Its translation is CASSNVTSVGTGELFF.

The chain carries TRBV29-1 and TRBJ1-1; 8 nucleotides agree with TRBD1. This CDR3 is 10 amino acids long. CDR1 is SQVTM, CDR2 ANQGSEA, per germline. V was clipped by 5 bases and J by 8 bases; unmatched bases: 1. The CDR3 is CSVWTGEAFF. In DNA form, the CDR3 reads TGCAGCGTTTGGACAGGGGAAGCTTTCTTT.

Here the CDR3 reads CASGLAIQRGAYNEQFF. CDR3 coding DNA: TGTGCTAGTGGTTTGGCAATACAGCGGGGGGCCTACAATGAGCAGTTCTTC. V usage is TRBV12-5 and J usage is TRBJ2-1, with 9 bases aligning to TRBD2. The CDR3 length is 17 residues. Germline CDR1 is LGHNT and CDR2 is FRNRAP. V lost 1 base to trimming and J lost 2 bases; unmatched junction nucleotides: 6.